The 5 T cell receptor beta chains listed next were all sequenced from one sample in a study of blood T cell repertoires in COVID-19. Clones were read by immunoSEQ multiplex PCR, and TCRdb kept only the in-frame ones, dropping some. Here the sample spans more than 85,000 clones, around four fifths being singletons. Sequenced sample: peripheral blood. All receptors come from a woman aged 55-70 years with acute or convalescent COVID-19.

The rearrangement joins TRBV28 to TRBJ1-2; 7 bases are shared with TRBD1. Looked up from germline, CDR1 is MDHEN and CDR2 is SYDVKM. The CDR3 is 13 residues long. Trimming removed 5 bases from V and 4 bases from J; junction bases left unmatched: 4. CDR3 sequence: CASSAGTAYGYTF. CDR3 nucleotides: TGTGCCAGCAGTGCCGGGACAGCCTATGGCTACACCTTC.

V usage is TRBV20-1 and J usage is TRBJ2-1, with 7 bases matching TRBD2. This CDR3 has 15 amino acids. The V segment lost 3 bases and the J segment 7 bases; nucleotides outside the gene matches: 12. Germline V gene data show CDR1 as DFQATT and CDR2 as SNEGSKA (reference sequence). CDR3 DNA sequence: TGCAGTGCTAGTCCGACTAGCCGAACGGGGAATGAGCAGTTCTTC. Translating it yields CSASPTSRTGNEQFF.

The gene calls are TRBV27 and TRBJ1-1; no firm D call. The V end lost 4 bases, the J end lost 1 base, and 19 bases lay between the germline ends. The CDR3 is 17 amino acids. CDR1 MNHEY and CDR2 SMNVEV come from the germline V gene (reference sequence). Here the CDR3 reads CASSSRMSSNPNTEAFF. CDR3 in DNA: TGTGCCAGCAGTTCTAGAATGAGCTCCAACCCGAACACTGAAGCTTTCTTT.

This CDR3 is CASSTSQGYGYTF. CDR3 DNA sequence: TGTGCCAGCAGCACCAGTCAGGGGTATGGCTACACCTTC. The chain is built from TRBV9 and TRBJ1-2, with D possibly matching TRBD1 (6 bases). V was pared by 4 bases and J by 5 bases, with 12 bases between. The CDR3 is 13 amino acids. Germline CDR1 is SGDLS and CDR2 is YYNGEE.

The chain recombines TRBV10-2 with TRBJ2-7; D call uncertain. V lost 5 bases and J 3 bases, leaving 5 bases between the germline ends. CDR1 and CDR2 (germline): WSHSY, SAAADI. The CDR3 runs 11 residues. The CDR3 protein is CASSLSYEQYF. The DNA for the CDR3 is TGCGCCAGCAGTTTGAGCTACGAGCAGTACTTC.